This T cell receptor beta chain is from a study of cytotoxic CD8 clonotypes in ibrutinib-treated CLL (dated by TCRdb to the early 2020s). About the study as a whole: The cohort had about ten relapsed/refractory and 15 treatment-naive patients; 17 to 18 were IGHV unmutated. Of the 85 to 90 participants in the trial, roughly 26 had longitudinal samples available. Partial responses were observed in approximately 24 patients and complete responses in 2; after a median follow-up of roughly 62 months, remission was maintained in around 14 patients and progression was observed in some twelve. Samples at response were collected after a median of about 11 months of treatment, with a range of roughly 6 to 36 months. On average, each sample yielded roughly 260,000 productive templates and 85,000 to 95,000 productive rearrangements. Cryopreserved peripheral blood mononuclear cells were collected at three points: before therapy, at response, and at either sustained remission or disease progression. Every sample from remission and from progressive disease was obtained while the patients were still on ibrutinib.

Overall results and qualifications from the work: Public clonotypes were rare and either shrank or stayed stable during treatment, and the rise in clonality at ibrutinib response reflected expansion of private clonotypes. Sustained-remission and progressing patients did not have matched sampling times, and lymph node repertoires were not examined. An increase in clonality was observed at ibrutinib response, with clonality remaining stable during sustained remission and falling back toward baseline at progression. Baseline clonality exceeded that of age-matched healthy donors and correlated strongly with circulating CD8+ T-cell counts.

Read against the paper, the sample's time point label means: about eleven months on ibrutinib. For TCR beta library preparation, roughly 2 micrograms of genomic DNA were extracted from the cryopreserved PBMCs. Longitudinal blood samples from CLL patients receiving ibrutinib monotherapy were subjected to high-throughput TCR beta sequencing. The patients took part in an open-label, single-center phase 2 trial of ibrutinib monotherapy. As regards this clone: Its antigen is currently not known. Base qualities were left out, and no much larger clone turns up one base away.

Each clonotype received, on average, about 9.7x coverage in deep resolution sequencing performed on a MiSeq, where the target depth lay between 1 in 1 million and 1 in 200,000 T cells. TCR beta libraries were generated with the immunoSEQ hsTCRB Kit. In the source study's methods: Data were analyzed with ImmunoSEQ Data Assistant and ImmunoSEQ Analyzer, with V, D and J genes assigned per IMGT definitions. Clonality, which ranges from 0 to 1, was calculated by subtracting the normalized Shannon entropy of productive rearrangement frequencies from one. Public clonotype analysis was restricted to overrepresented clonotypes comprising at least 0.05% of each patient's repertoire. Thirteen age-matched healthy donor repertoires from immuneACCESS were used as controls for clonality. This immuneACCESS table, as held by TCRdb, lists in-frame sequences with V and J called but not all clones. Of the missing ones, under half trace to an unresolved V gene in checked studies; the others have no known cause. V, J and clone size were drawn from that table, and D and trimming were deduced from the DNA. Counted in this sample were approximately 50,000 clones; roughly 70% of them appeared once. The top ten clones comprise roughly 45% of the sample.

CDR1 and CDR2 (KGHSH, LQKENI) derive from the germline V gene. Including cysteine and phenylalanine, the CDR3 has 15 amino acids. Here the CDR3 DNA is all that survives: 45 bases in frame from base 1. From V the trimming removes 3 bases and from J it removes 0 bases, while the gene matches leave 4 bases of the junction unaccounted for. Sequences were derived from PBMCs, sampled after 12 months of ibrutinib treatment. This clonotype was sampled from a human donor with chronic lymphocytic leukemia. Rearrangement joined TRBV18 to TRBJ2-7, with TRBD2 matching 8 junction bases. The DNA reads as follows: TGTGCCAGCTCACCCGTCGGGAGGGGCTCCTACGAGCAGTACTTC. The resulting protein is CASSPVGRGSYEQYF. The CDR3, completed at both ends by the reference TRBV18 and TRBJ2-7 genes, gives the full variable domain NAGVMQNPRHLVRRRGQEARLRCSPMKGHSHVYWYRQLPEEGLKFMVYLQKENIIDESGMPKERFSAEFPKEGPSILRIQQVVRGDSAAYFCASSPVGRGSYEQYFGPGTRLTVT.